This T cell receptor (beta chain) was sequenced in a study of shared clonotypes between healthy human individuals. CD8 cells classed as naive were CD45RO-negative and positively selected for CCR7, excluding terminally differentiated effector memory CD45RA+ cells. This clone was seen only once. Using immunoSEQ multiplex PCR, the repertoire was profiled, and TCRdb retains in-frame clones only, with some absent. The sample shows about 750,000 clones, 90% to 95% of them seen only once. Sequencing input: naive CD8+ T cells sorted from blood. The receptor comes from a man in his thirties or forties in good health.

The CDR3 DNA reads as TGTGCCAGCAGTTTATTTCCTCCGGGACCAGGTACTAACTATGGCTACACCTTC. Amino acid sequence: CASSLFPPGPGTNYGYTF. The chain is built from TRBV27 and TRBJ1-2, with D possibly being TRBD1 (5 bases). Per germline, CDR1 MNHEY and CDR2 SMNVEV (reference sequence). The CDR3 runs 18 residues. V was shortened by 1 base and J by 0 bases, with 18 bases between the two germline ends.